The sequence of this T cell receptor (beta chain) was determined in a study of T cells in Graves' hyperthyroidism and ophthalmopathy. On the study more broadly: Any treatment followed the collection of peripheral blood at initial diagnosis.

Exclusion followed for patients with uncontrolled infection, other autoimmune disease, pregnancy or lactation. Based on clinical symptoms, serum thyroxine and TRAb, thyroid ultrasound and orbital computed tomography, diagnoses were reached. RNA transcripts gave rise to amplified TCR beta CDR3 regions. Initially, a first-round RT-PCR of the TCR CDR3 employed the HTBI primer set. Each CDR3 protein gets one entry after TCRdb re-called the multiplex PCR reads with MiXCR. Found here are around 350,000 distinct CDR3 sequences, about 14% of them singletons; the top ten hold 15% to 20%. This clonotype appeared many times. Its specificity is not known. Unmatched junction bases numbered 7, after V lost 6 bases and J lost 0 bases. The CDR3 runs to 16 residues. Per germline, CDR1 MDHEN and CDR2 SYDVKM. Study conclusions and caveats: Most expanded thyroid clonotypes above 0.001 also appeared in blood.

The specimen sequenced was blood. The chain carries TRBV28 and TRBJ1-2; 10 positions agree with TRBD1. The receptor's source is a woman in her twenties or thirties with Graves' ophthalmopathy. The CDR3 reads CASSHQGQGTNYGYTF. The CDR3 DNA follows: TGTGCCAGCAGCCATCAGGGACAGGGGACTAACTATGGCTACACCTTC.